The entry below gives a single T cell receptor beta chain sequence along with its context. Between the trimmed V and J ends, which lost 4 bases and 4 bases, there was a span of 10 bases. Germline CDR1 and CDR2: MNHEY and SVGAGI. The CDR3 is 13 residues long. This entry is derived from a study of early T cells in non-severe SARS-CoV-2 infection. The protocol attached unique molecular identifiers to individual cDNA molecules. TCRdb independently ran MiXCR on the 5' RACE reads; one entry per CDR3 protein. Here the sample spans 90,000 to 130,000 distinct CDR3 sequences, approximately 12% being singletons.

The sample was whole blood, taken at baseline. The sequence was collected from an adult who was a healthcare worker with PCR-confirmed SARS-CoV-2 infection or an uninfected control (not recorded which). This chain connects TRBV6-5 to TRBJ1-2; D might be TRBD1 (5 bases). The CDR3 coding sequence is TGTGCCAGCAGTTTAAGACAGTTCTATGGCTACACCTTC. Translating gives CASSLRQFYGYTF.